These T cell receptor beta chains were read from a single sample in a study of T cells after yellow fever vaccination. TCRdb re-derived calls from the 5' RACE reads in MiXCR, one entry per CDR3 protein. The repertoire has roughly 330,000 distinct CDR3 sequences, approximately 4.2% of them found once; the top ten carry approximately 25%. The specimen was PBMCs, collected 5 days after the yellow fever booster vaccination. These receptors all stem from a man between 18 and 35 years old who received the YFV17D yellow fever vaccine. Both conserved end residues are part of each CDR3. D genes are given only for firm matches. The size field is filled for only some rows; it gives once, few, many or a size class.

j_call d_call v_call clone_size cdr3_aa cdr3_nt
TRBJ1-4 - TRBV10-3 - CAISESAKGTNEKLFF TGTGCCATCAGTGAGTCTGCTAAAGGGACTAATGAAAAACTGTTTTTT
TRBJ1-2 TRBD1 TRBV6-5 - CASSSTGAGGYTF TGTGCCAGCAGTTCCACAGGGGCCGGTGGCTACACCTTC
TRBJ1-1 - TRBV30 many CAWSVPGYTEAFF TGTGCCTGGAGTGTTCCGGGGTACACTGAAGCTTTCTTT
TRBJ2-7 - TRBV7-2 many CASSLDSDASSYEQYF TGTGCCAGCAGCTTAGATTCGGACGCGAGCTCCTACGAGCAGTACTTC
TRBJ1-6 TRBD1 TRBV20-1 - CSARDRGYNSPLHF TGCAGTGCTAGGGACAGGGGGTATAATTCACCCCTCCACTTT
TRBJ2-3 TRBD2 TRBV28 - CASSDPLAGGPDRDTQYF TGTGCCAGCAGTGATCCTCTAGCGGGGGGGCCGGATCGAGATACGCAGTATTTT
TRBJ1-1 TRBD1 TRBV7-2 - CASSSGQGKPEAFF TGTGCCAGCAGCTCCGGACAGGGAAAACCTGAAGCTTTCTTT
TRBJ2-5 TRBD1 TRBV27 few CASSTSGGPVKTQYF TGTGCCAGCAGCACATCAGGGGGCCCGGTGAAGACCCAGTACTTC
TRBJ2-7 - TRBV7-2 few CASSLVGGPSYEQYF TGTGCCAGCAGCTTAGTCGGGGGTCCCTCCTACGAGCAGTACTTC
TRBJ1-2 - TRBV4-3 few CASSQETGSFNGYTF TGCGCCAGCAGCCAAGAGACAGGTTCCTTTAATGGCTACACCTTC
TRBJ2-1 - TRBV29-1 many CSVTIKYNEQFF TGCAGCGTTACTATCAAGTACAATGAGCAGTTCTTC
TRBJ2-3 - TRBV5-1 - CASSPPGSGDLDTQYF TGCGCCAGCAGCCCACCGGGGTCAGGGGATTTGGATACGCAGTATTTT
TRBJ1-6 TRBD1 TRBV4-2 - CASSQGAGGAGNSPLHF TGTGCCAGCAGCCAAGGGGCAGGGGGCGCAGGGAATTCACCCCTCCACTTT
TRBJ2-5 - TRBV6-5 few CASTPLGGPEETQYF TGTGCCAGCACCCCCCTGGGGGGACCCGAAGAGACCCAGTACTTC
TRBJ2-2 - TRBV4-3 few CASSFSATGGTGELFF TGCGCCAGCAGCTTCTCGGCAACAGGAGGGACCGGGGAGCTGTTTTTT
TRBJ2-3 TRBD1 TRBV7-9 few CASSFDRVTDTQYF TGTGCCAGCAGCTTCGACAGGGTTACAGATACGCAGTATTTT
TRBJ2-5 TRBD1 TRBV12-3/TRBV12-4 - CASRPTGGQAETQYF TGTGCCAGCAGGCCGACAGGGGGCCAGGCGGAGACCCAGTACTTC
TRBJ2-2 - TRBV7-9 few CASSPSYRANTGELFF TGTGCCAGCAGCCCCTCGTACAGGGCGAACACCGGGGAGCTGTTTTTT
TRBJ1-1 - TRBV7-2 few CASSSLTRNTEAFF TGTGCCAGCAGCTCCCTTACACGGAACACTGAAGCTTTCTTT
TRBJ2-5 - TRBV6-4 - CASSDSPERETQYF TGTGCCAGCAGTGACTCCCCAGAAAGGGAGACCCAGTACTTC
TRBJ1-5 - TRBV20-1 few CSARDRGGVGNQPQHF TGCAGTGCTAGAGACCGGGGAGGGGTCGGCAATCAGCCCCAGCATTTT
TRBJ2-3 - TRBV19 few CASSRRNTQYF TGTGCCAGTAGTCGGCGCAATACGCAGTATTTT
TRBJ1-2 - TRBV7-9 many CASSLEPDTF TGTGCCAGCAGCCTCGAACCGGACACCTTC
TRBJ2-3 TRBD1 TRBV6-6 few CASSTALGQSTDTQYF TGTGCCAGCAGTACTGCCTTGGGACAGAGCACAGATACGCAGTATTTT
TRBJ2-5 - TRBV11-2 few CASSPWGDQETQYF TGTGCCAGCAGCCCATGGGGGGACCAAGAGACCCAGTACTTC
TRBJ2-7 - TRBV3-1 few CASSQESYEQYF TGTGCCAGCAGCCAAGAATCTTACGAGCAGTACTTC
TRBJ1-4 - TRBV7-2 medium-sized CASSPGGGRATNEKLFF TGTGCCAGCAGCCCCGGCGGAGGGCGTGCAACTAATGAAAAACTGTTTTTT
TRBJ1-4 - TRBV4-3 many CASSQDPGTKKLFF TGCGCCAGCAGCCAAGATCCAGGGACAAAGAAACTGTTTTTT
TRBJ2-3 TRBD1 TRBV5-1 few CASSFRTGHTDTQYF TGCGCCAGCAGCTTTCGGACAGGGCACACAGATACGCAGTATTTT
TRBJ2-1 - TRBV20-1 few CSARRDLRYEQFF TGCAGTGCCAGACGGGACTTACGATATGAGCAGTTCTTC
TRBJ2-1 - TRBV7-2 many CASSLVQGWDEQFF TGTGCCAGCAGCTTAGTACAGGGTTGGGATGAGCAGTTCTTC
TRBJ1-6 TRBD1 TRBV11-2 - CASSLDQGQGRTLHF TGTGCCAGCAGCTTAGATCAAGGACAGGGACGTACCCTCCACTTT
TRBJ2-5 - TRBV2 few CASSKDWFQETQYF TGTGCCAGCAGCAAGGACTGGTTTCAAGAGACCCAGTACTTC
TRBJ2-5 TRBD1 TRBV7-2 many CASRAAIRTGPQYF TGTGCCAGCAGAGCCGCGATTCGGACAGGCCCCCAGTACTTC
TRBJ1-1 TRBD1 TRBV5-1 few CASSWTGLEAFF TGCGCCAGCAGCTGGACAGGGCTTGAAGCTTTCTTT
TRBJ2-1 - TRBV3-1 many CASSQGLEGNEQFF TGTGCCAGCAGCCAAGGGCTAGAGGGCAATGAGCAGTTCTTC
TRBJ1-2 TRBD1 TRBV6-5 many CAGTGVYGYTF TGTGCCGGGACAGGGGTCTATGGCTACACCTTC
TRBJ2-3 TRBD2 TRBV7-6 many CASSPILGTSGSDTQYF TGTGCCAGCAGCCCCATCCTCGGGACTAGTGGATCAGATACGCAGTATTTT
TRBJ1-4 TRBD1 TRBV27 - CASSSGQGRWSEKLFF TGTGCCAGCAGTTCGGGACAGGGGCGATGGAGTGAAAAACTGTTTTTT
TRBJ2-7 TRBD1 TRBV5-1 many CASSADRVEQYF TGCGCCAGCAGCGCGGACAGGGTCGAGCAGTACTTC
TRBJ2-3 - TRBV6-6 many CASEGVLGDTQYF TGTGCCAGCGAGGGGGTTTTGGGGGATACGCAGTATTTT
TRBJ1-2 - TRBV5-1 - CASSLVPGISDSGYTF TGCGCCAGCAGCTTGGTCCCAGGGATTAGCGATAGCGGCTACACCTTC
TRBJ2-1 TRBD2 TRBV7-2 few CASSAGGGSYNEQFF TGTGCCAGCAGCGCGGGGGGGGGATCCTACAATGAGCAGTTCTTC
TRBJ2-1 TRBD2 TRBV6-1 many CASSGGLAGGPDEQFF TGTGCCAGCAGTGGGGGACTAGCGGGGGGCCCCGATGAGCAGTTCTTC
TRBJ2-1 TRBD2 TRBV20-1 few CSAKLLLAGGANEQFF TGCAGTGCCAAGTTACTTCTGGCGGGGGGCGCGAATGAGCAGTTCTTC
TRBJ1-3 - TRBV4-1 - CASSQGSLLPFVGVSGNTIYF TGCGCCAGCAGCCAAGGATCCCTTTTACCGTTCGTCGGGGTCTCTGGAAACACCATATATTTT
TRBJ2-7 TRBD1 TRBV29-1 - CSAGGQGPPYEQYF TGCAGCGCTGGGGGACAGGGGCCCCCCTACGAGCAGTACTTC
TRBJ1-1 - TRBV7-9 few CAREKTDANTEAFF TGTGCCAGGGAAAAAACGGACGCCAACACTGAAGCTTTCTTT
TRBJ1-5 TRBD1 TRBV27 few CASSPGTGFSNQPQHF TGTGCCAGCAGTCCGGGGACAGGCTTTAGCAATCAGCCCCAGCATTTT
TRBJ2-5 TRBD1 TRBV20-1 few CSATTPRQGEETQYF TGCAGTGCTACCACACCCCGACAGGGGGAAGAGACCCAGTACTTC
TRBJ1-5 - TRBV6-6 many CASSYLNQPQHF TGTGCCAGCAGTTACCTTAATCAGCCCCAGCATTTT
TRBJ2-3 TRBD1 TRBV24-1 - CATSDAGTVRESQYF TGTGCCACCAGTGACGCCGGGACAGTTAGAGAGTCGCAGTATTTT
TRBJ2-7 - TRBV6-5 few CASSSALRLHEQYF TGTGCCAGCTCCTCGGCCTTAAGGCTCCACGAGCAGTACTTC
TRBJ1-5 - TRBV5-1 few CASSLGPGNQPQHF TGCGCCAGCAGCTTGGGACCGGGCAATCAGCCCCAGCATTTT